Below are 30 T cell receptor beta chains sequenced from a single sample in a study of cytomegalovirus exposure and HLA in healthy donors. Primers for the PCR totalled 60 Vbeta and 13 Jbeta. Sequenced by immunoSEQ multiplex PCR; TCRdb stores in-frame clones only, minus some. The sample gives approximately 100,000 clones, 74% of which show up once; about 2% is in the top ten. Sequences were obtained from PBMCs. Every receptor here comes from a human donor in good health.

The J gene is TRBJ2-2, the V gene TRBV15; 12 bases are shared with TRBD2. Germline trimming cut 3 bases from V and 3 bases from J; bases unmatched to any gene: 11. Germline lookup yields CDR1 LNHNV and CDR2 YYDKDF (reference sequence). The CDR3 runs 19 residues. The CDR3 loop is CATSSLMASGREYTGELFF. CDR3 sequence (DNA): TGTGCCACCAGCAGTCTGATGGCTAGCGGGAGGGAGTACACCGGGGAGCTGTTTTTT.

This clone appeared a single time. V usage is TRBV5-1 and J usage is TRBJ1-6, with D unclear. Trimming took off 0 bases at V and 0 bases at J, with 4 bases between the two ends. There are 15 residues in the CDR3. Germline-derived CDR1 and CDR2 are SGHRS and YFSETQ. The CDR3 loop reads CASSLDSSYNSPLHF. CDR3 coding DNA: TGCGCCAGCAGCTTGGACAGCTCCTATAATTCACCCCTCCACTTT.

The chain recombines TRBV5-4 with TRBJ2-2, with TRBD2 identical over 10 bases. The CDR3 is 16 amino acids. CDR1 SGHNT and CDR2 YYREEE come from the germline V gene (reference sequence). With 6 bases clipped from V and 5 bases from J, the junction kept 10 bases outside the gene matches. CDR3 in amino acids: CASTISGGANTGELFF. The CDR3, as DNA: TGTGCCAGCACCATAAGCGGGGGGGCAAATACCGGGGAGCTGTTTTTT.

This clone was counted a single time. The genes are TRBV6-5 and TRBJ2-3, with a possible D match to TRBD2 (7 bases). Trimming cost V 6 bases and J 0 bases, with 13 bases left between them. The CDR3 length is 15 residues. CDR1 is MNHEY, CDR2 SVGAGI, per germline. The CDR3 DNA follows: TGTGCCAGCAGGGAGGGGGGGGCTAGCACAGATACGCAGTATTTT. It specifies CASREGGASTDTQYF.

The chain uses TRBV19 and TRBJ1-2, with 12 bases lining up with TRBD1. The CDR3 spans 16 residues. The V and J ends lost 8 bases and 4 bases, in that order; junction bases with no gene match: 11. From germline, CDR1 is LNHDA and CDR2 SQIVND (reference sequence). In nucleotides, the CDR3 is TGTGCCAGTGCGGGACAGGGGGCTAGGGTCGGCTATGGCTACACCTTC. This sequence encodes CASAGQGARVGYGYTF.

The chain has TRBV10-3 and TRBJ1-1; possibly TRBD1 for D (6 bases). Trimming removed 5 bases from V and 0 bases from J, with 13 bases in between. The CDR3 is 15 residues long. Germline CDR1 and CDR2: ENHRY and SYGVKD. In DNA, the CDR3 is TGTGCCATCAGTAAATTAGGGGGGGTGAACACTGAAGCTTTCTTT. Translated: CAISKLGGVNTEAFF.

This chain connects TRBV5-1 to TRBJ2-7; weak D call: TRBD1 (6 bases). Between the trimmed V and J ends, which lost 4 bases and 0 bases, there was a span of 17 bases. CDR1 and CDR2 (germline): SGHRS, YFSETQ. This CDR3 spans 16 amino acids. CDR3 loop: CASSPQGVRSSYEQYF. In DNA, the CDR3 is TGCGCCAGCAGCCCACAGGGAGTAAGGAGCTCCTACGAGCAGTACTTC.

V is TRBV10-3 and J is TRBJ1-2, with 10 nucleotides matching TRBD1. J lost 6 bases, V lost 1 base, and 8 bases had no gene match. Germline values: CDR1 ENHRY, CDR2 SYGVKD. The CDR3 loop spans 16 amino acids. DNA of the CDR3: TGTGCCATCAGTGAGTTGAATGCCGGGACAGGGGATGGCTACACCTTC. It is translated as CAISELNAGTGDGYTF.

This clone was recorded once. The V and J genes are TRBV5-1 and TRBJ2-3; TRBD1 might be the D (6 bases). V lost 4 bases and J lost 6, with 21 bases in between. CDR3 size: 16 residues. Germline values: CDR1 SGHRS, CDR2 YFSETQ. The CDR3 is CASSPRGHDFSDTQYF. The CDR3 DNA reads as TGCGCCAGCAGCCCCAGGGGCCACGACTTTTCTGATACGCAGTATTTT.

The V call is TRBV5-6, the J call TRBJ1-2; tentative D call: TRBD1 (5 bases). The CDR3 has 13 residues. CDR1 is SGHDT and CDR2 is YYEEEE in the germline V gene. Trimming took 6 bases from V and 4 from J, leaving 13 bases between them. The CDR3 loop reads CASTSEGFYGYTF. CDR3 DNA: TGTGCCAGCACCTCGGAGGGGTTCTATGGCTACACCTTC. Looking up the rest from reference TRBV5-6 and TRBJ1-2 gives the full variable domain: DAGVTQSPTHLIKTRGQQVTLRCSPKSGHDTVSWYQQALGQGPQFIFQYYEEEERQRGNFPDRFSGHQFPNYSSELNVNALLLGDSALYLCASTSEGFYGYTFGSGTRLTVV.

The chain couples TRBV27 to TRBJ1-6, with 7 bases matching TRBD1. Germline assignment: CDR1 MNHEY and CDR2 SMNVEV (reference sequence). The CDR3 consists of 13 residues. V lost 6 bases to trimming and J lost 12 bases; unmatched junction nucleotides: 8. The DNA for the CDR3 is TGTGCCAGCAGGGAAACAGGGGAAGGACCCCTCCACTTT. This sequence encodes CASRETGEGPLHF.

Only one count was recorded for this clone. The chain uses TRBV10-2 and TRBJ1-5; unclear D gene. The CDR3 length is 15 residues. Trimming removed 5 bases from V and 3 bases from J, with 14 bases in between. Germline V gene lookup returns CDR1 WSHSY and CDR2 SAAADI. CDR3 residues: CASSSSPQNNQPQHF. In DNA form, the CDR3 reads TGCGCCAGCAGTAGTTCTCCACAGAACAATCAGCCCCAGCATTTT.

This rearrangement joins TRBV29-1 to TRBJ2-3, with 12 bases identical to TRBD2. This CDR3 contains 14 residues. The J segment lost 1 base and the V segment lost 7 bases, leaving 3 bases of the junction unmatched. Germline V gene sequence: CDR1 SQVTM, CDR2 ANQGSEA. The CDR3, as DNA: TGCAGCGCACGGACTAGCGGGGGCACAGATACGCAGTATTTT. Amino acid sequence: CSARTSGGTDTQYF.

The gene calls are TRBV6-5 and TRBJ1-1, with 10 bases aligning to TRBD1. After removal of 6 bases from V and 1 base from J, the junction contained 2 bases not matched to a gene. Germline-derived CDR1 and CDR2 are MNHEY and SVGAGI. The CDR3 has 14 amino acids. As DNA, the CDR3 is TGTGCCAGCAGCCGGGACAGGGGGAACACTGAAGCTTTCTTT. Protein sequence: CASSRDRGNTEAFF.

The rearrangement joins TRBV6-1 to TRBJ1-6; tentative D call: TRBD1 (6 bases). The CDR3 is made up of 19 amino acids. Germline CDR1 is MNHNS and CDR2 is SASEGT. The V and J ends lost 4 bases and 2 bases respectively, with 21 bases between them. The CDR3, as DNA: TGTGCCAGCAGTGCACCAACAGGGAAACCACAGCCCTATAATTCACCCCTCCACTTT. Translation: CASSAPTGKPQPYNSPLHF.

V gene TRBV30 combines with J gene TRBJ2-3; the match to TRBD2 covers 7 bases. This CDR3 is 13 amino acids long. The trim removed 4 bases at V and 7 bases at J, leaving 8 bases unmatched. Germline-derived CDR1 and CDR2 are GTSNPN and SVGIG (reference sequence). CDR3 sequence: CAWTGGRGYTQYF. Here the CDR3 DNA reads TGTGCCTGGACGGGGGGTCGGGGATATACGCAGTATTTT. Drawing the rest from reference TRBV30 and TRBJ2-3, the complete variable domain is SQTIHQWPATLVQPVGSPLSLECTVEGTSNPNLYWYRQAAGRGLQLLFYSVGIGQISSEVPQNLSASRPQDRQFILSSKKLLLSDSGFYLCAWTGGRGYTQYFGPGTRLTVL.

The V call is TRBV28, the J call TRBJ2-6; 9 bases are a match to TRBD1. From germline, CDR1 is MDHEN and CDR2 SYDVKM. V shed 4 bases and J 5 bases; nucleotides not matched to a gene: 6. The CDR3 extends over 16 amino acids. The CDR3 loop reads CASSSAGTGRANVLTF. The CDR3 DNA is TGTGCCAGCAGTTCAGCCGGGACAGGGAGGGCCAACGTCCTGACTTTC. Using reference TRBV28 and TRBJ2-6 for the parts outside the CDR3, the full variable domain is DVKVTQSSRYLVKRTGEKVFLECVQDMDHENMFWYRQDPGLGLRLIYFSYDVKMKEKGDIPEGYSVSREKKERFSLILESASTNQTSMYLCASSSAGTGRANVLTFGAGSRLTVL.

This chain connects TRBV6-5 to TRBJ1-3, with D possibly matching TRBD1 (5 bases). Trimming took off 4 bases at V and 7 bases at J, with 11 bases between the two ends. This CDR3 has 13 residues. CDR1 and CDR2 from the germline V gene are MNHEY and SVGAGI. CDR3 sequence: CASSSAGGNTIYF. CDR3 sequence (DNA): TGTGCCAGCAGTTCCGCCGGGGGGAACACCATATATTTT.

The chain has TRBV6-5 and TRBJ1-2; D call uncertain. The CDR3 is made up of 13 amino acids. Germline values: CDR1 MNHEY, CDR2 SVGAGI. The V gene lost 4 bases and the J gene lost 4 bases, with 10 bases spanning the gap. In nucleotides, the CDR3 is TGTGCCAGCAGTTCCGGAGTAGGCTATGGCTACACCTTC. This codes for CASSSGVGYGYTF.

The chain links TRBV10-3 to TRBJ1-6, with 9 bases aligning to TRBD1. J gave up 7 bases and V 11 bases, and 6 bases lay outside the gene matches. The CDR3 contains 13 residues. Per germline, CDR1 ENHRY and CDR2 SYGVKD. This chain's CDR3 is CAARGQGNSPLHF. In nucleotides, the CDR3 is TGTGCCGCAAGGGGACAGGGAAATTCACCCCTCCACTTT.

The chain joins TRBV9 to TRBJ1-2; D ambiguous. Germline V gene lookup returns CDR1 SGDLS and CDR2 YYNGEE. This CDR3 is 11 amino acids long. Trimming cost V 7 bases and J 2 bases, with 6 bases left between them. CDR3 amino acids: CASSQNYGYTF. CDR3 DNA: TGTGCCAGCTCCCAGAACTATGGCTACACCTTC. Full variable domain (outside the CDR3, taken from reference TRBV9 and TRBJ1-2): DSGVTQTPKHLITATGQRVTLRCSPRSGDLSVYWYQQSLDQGLQFLIQYYNGEERAKGNILERFSAQQFPDLHSELNLSSLELGDSALYFCASSQNYGYTFGSGTRLTVV.

The chain combines TRBV7-9 with TRBJ1-1, with D hard to call. CDR3 size: 16 residues. Germline V gives CDR1 SEHNR, CDR2 FQNEAQ (reference sequence). V was cut by 5 bases and J by 1 base, with 17 bases left in between. The DNA for the CDR3 is TGTGCCAGCAGCCCCCGGTCCATATTGTCGAACACTGAAGCTTTCTTT. Translating gives CASSPRSILSNTEAFF. Looking up the rest from reference TRBV7-9 and TRBJ1-1 gives the full variable domain: DTGVSQNPRHKITKRGQNVTFRCDPISEHNRLYWYRQTLGQGPEFLTYFQNEAQLEKSRLLSDRFSAERPKGSFSTLEIQRTEQGDSAMYLCASSPRSILSNTEAFFGQGTRLTVV.

This clone was recorded only once. The chain links TRBV5-5 to TRBJ2-3; 9 nucleotides match TRBD2. Germline V gene sequence: CDR1 SGHKS, CDR2 YYEKEE (reference sequence). The CDR3 covers 17 residues. V was pared by 0 bases and J by 4 bases, with 9 bases of the junction left unmatched. CDR3 DNA sequence: TGTGCCAGCAGCTTGGCCGTTTGGACTAGCGTGTCAGATACGCAGTATTTT. Amino acids: CASSLAVWTSVSDTQYF.

The chain is built from TRBV5-4 and TRBJ2-1, with 15 bases matching TRBD2. Germline V gene data show CDR1 as SGHNT and CDR2 as YYREEE (reference sequence). The J segment lost 7 bases and the V segment lost 4 bases, leaving 6 bases of the junction unmatched. The CDR3 spans 16 residues. CDR3 sequence: CASSPRTSGRANEQFF. CDR3 nucleotides: TGTGCCAGCAGCCCTAGGACTAGCGGGAGGGCAAATGAGCAGTTCTTC.

J is TRBJ2-7 and V is TRBV7-2; no firm D call. The ends were cut back, 5 bases at V and 4 bases at J, with 9 bases in the middle. The CDR3 sequence is 12 residues long. Per germline, CDR1 SGHTA and CDR2 FQGNSA. The CDR3 DNA sequence: TGTGCCAGCAGCCATGACTGGTACGAGCAGTACTTC. It translates to CASSHDWYEQYF.

This clone was seen only once. In nucleotides, the CDR3 is TGCAGCGTCGCAACTACAGGGAGCATCACTGAAGCTTTCTTT. Its protein product is CSVATTGSITEAFF. The chain links TRBV29-1 to TRBJ1-1, with D possibly TRBD1 on 6 matching bases. Trimming removed 6 bases from V and 4 bases from J, with 18 bases in between. CDR3 length: 14 amino acids. The V gene's germline CDR1 is SQVTM and CDR2 ANQGSEA.

The chain couples TRBV28 to TRBJ1-6; possible D gene TRBD1, 5 bases. This CDR3 spans 15 amino acids. The germline V and J ends were trimmed by 7 bases and 0 bases, with 10 bases remaining between them. Per the germline V gene, CDR1 is MDHEN and CDR2 is SYDVKM. This CDR3 is CASIRGSSYNSPLHF. CDR3 DNA sequence: TGTGCCAGCATTCGGGGGAGCTCCTATAATTCACCCCTCCACTTT.

The chain joins TRBV28 to TRBJ2-7, with D possibly matching TRBD1 (6 bases). Trimming left V 7 bases short and J 5 bases short, with 12 bases between. The CDR3 consists of 12 residues. Germline V gives CDR1 MDHEN, CDR2 SYDVKM. The CDR3 DNA is TGTGCCAGCAATACGGGACACGACGAGCAGTACTTC. Protein sequence: CASNTGHDEQYF.

J is TRBJ1-6 and V is TRBV28; D gene ambiguous. Germline-derived CDR1 and CDR2 are MDHEN and SYDVKM. Trimming removed 3 bases from V and 5 bases from J, with 11 bases in between. This CDR3 is 15 amino acids long. The CDR3 coding sequence is TGTGCCAGCAGTTTGCGGCCGCACGATAATTCACCCCTCCACTTT. As protein: CASSLRPHDNSPLHF.

The chain links TRBV21-1 to TRBJ1-1; TRBD1, the table's D call, was not compared with the DNA. TRBV21-1 has pseudogene status. There are 14 residues in the CDR3. CDR3 sequence (DNA): TGTGCCAGCAGCCCACACCACATGAACACTGAAGCTTTCTTT. Its protein is CASSPHHMNTEAFF.